This T cell receptor beta chain is from a study of blood T cell repertoires in COVID-19. About the study: COVID-19 samples from acute and convalescent phases originated in the United States, Italy and Spain. From T cells, B-cell-depleted T cells, or PBMCs came the material, which was cDNA or gDNA.

Trimming pared 5 bases from V and 6 bases from J, leaving 26 bases between. CDR1 and CDR2 from the germline V gene are WNHNN and SYGVQD (reference sequence). The CDR3 spans 19 residues. As processed by the authors: Reference gene primer amplification in the assay estimated nucleated cell counts. Clones were sequenced by immunoSEQ multiplex PCR, and TCRdb holds only the in-frame ones, with some missing. That table supplies the V and J calls and clone size; D and trimming were determined from the DNA. The profile shows 40,000 to 50,000 clones, more than 75% of them singletons. V usage is TRBV10-1 and J usage is TRBJ1-6; TRBD1 might be the D (5 bases). The source is a human donor in a cohort sampled during active COVID-19. Sequencing was performed on peripheral blood. CDR3 amino acids: CASSPQREERGKFNSPLHF. As DNA, the CDR3 is TGCGCCAGCAGTCCCCAAAGGGAGGAGAGGGGCAAATTTAATTCACCCCTCCACTTT.